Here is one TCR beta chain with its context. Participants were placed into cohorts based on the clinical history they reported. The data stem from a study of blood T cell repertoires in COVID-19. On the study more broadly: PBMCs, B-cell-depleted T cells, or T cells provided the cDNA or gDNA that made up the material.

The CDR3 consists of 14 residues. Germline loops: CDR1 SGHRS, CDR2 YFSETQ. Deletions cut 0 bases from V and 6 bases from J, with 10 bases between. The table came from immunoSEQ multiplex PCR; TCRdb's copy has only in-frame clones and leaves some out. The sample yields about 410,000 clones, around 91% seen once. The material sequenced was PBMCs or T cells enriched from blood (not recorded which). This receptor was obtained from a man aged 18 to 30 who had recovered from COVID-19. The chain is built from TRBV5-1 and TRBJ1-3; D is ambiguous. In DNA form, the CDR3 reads TGCGCCAGCAGCTTGGAGGGAGGTGAAAACACCATATATTTT. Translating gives CASSLEGGENTIYF.